What follows is one T cell receptor (beta chain) and its context. The study sequenced TCR beta in blood CD8+ and CD4+ T cells. In the multiple sclerosis control group, patients were treatment-naive and had stable or active relapsing-remitting disease. Roughly 0.5 to 1 ug RNA was reverse transcribed with random hexamers. From the immunoSEQ multiplex PCR reads, TCRdb called clonotypes with MiXCR, one entry per CDR3 protein. Counted here are about 140,000 distinct CDR3 sequences, 95% occurring once; the ten biggest clones make up 0.11%. The source of the sample is a study of CD8 T cells in Susac syndrome. CDR3 length equals 14 residues. The V and J ends lost 6 bases and 4 bases, in that order; junction bases with no gene match: 10. Per germline, CDR1 DFQATT and CDR2 SNEGSKA (reference sequence).

Sequenced input: CD4+ T cells from PBMCs. The J gene is TRBJ1-1, the V gene TRBV20-1; TRBD1 agrees at 8 bases. The receptor was isolated from a human donor with multiple sclerosis. CDR3 in DNA: TGCAGTGCCCTTTCCCGCAGGGGGCGCACTGAAGCTTTCTTT. Translating it yields CSALSRRGRTEAFF.